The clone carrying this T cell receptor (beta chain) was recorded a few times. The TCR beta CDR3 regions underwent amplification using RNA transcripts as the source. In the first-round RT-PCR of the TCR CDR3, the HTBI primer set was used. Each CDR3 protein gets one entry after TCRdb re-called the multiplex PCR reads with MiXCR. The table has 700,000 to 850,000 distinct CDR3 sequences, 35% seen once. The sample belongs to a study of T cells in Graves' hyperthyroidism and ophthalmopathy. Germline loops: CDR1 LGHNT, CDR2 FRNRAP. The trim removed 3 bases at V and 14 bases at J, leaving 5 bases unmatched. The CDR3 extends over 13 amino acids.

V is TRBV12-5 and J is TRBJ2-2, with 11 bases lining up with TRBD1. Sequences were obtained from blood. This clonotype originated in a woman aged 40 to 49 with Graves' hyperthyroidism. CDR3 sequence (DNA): TGTGCTAGTGGTTTAGCCGGGACAGGGGGACTGTTTTTT. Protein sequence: CASGLAGTGGLFF.